The 16 T cell receptor beta chains below were found in one sample sequenced in a study of T cell responses to AZD1222 COVID-19 vaccine. This table comes from immunoSEQ multiplex PCR, and its TCRdb copy is limited to in-frame clones, with some not included. The data show tens of thousands of clones, about nine tenths seen once. The input for sequencing was peripheral blood, taken 28 days after the second AZD1222 dose. These receptors were obtained from an adult who received the AZD1222 COVID-19 vaccine.

This chain connects TRBV4-1 to TRBJ2-7; D might be TRBD1 (6 bases). CDR1 MGHRA and CDR2 YSYEKL come from the germline V gene. The CDR3 covers 14 residues. V was shortened by 6 bases and J by 2 bases, with 14 bases between the two germline ends. Written as DNA, the CDR3 is TGCGCCAGCAGGAGACAGGAAGGAACCTACGAGCAGTACTTC. This translates into CASRRQEGTYEQYF.

The J gene is TRBJ1-2, the V gene TRBV28; D perhaps matches TRBD1 (5 bases). V was pared by 4 bases and J by 3 bases, with 21 bases between. Germline CDR1 and CDR2: MDHEN and SYDVKM. CDR3 size: 17 residues. DNA for the CDR3: TGTGCCAGCAGTTACGCCGGGGCAGGGAAGAGCGACTATGGCTACACCTTC. It yields the protein CASSYAGAGKSDYGYTF.

The chain combines TRBV24-1 with TRBJ2-2; no clear D. This CDR3 region has 15 residues. Germline V gene data show CDR1 as KGHDR and CDR2 as SFDVKD. Trimming took off 2 bases at V and 0 bases at J, with 6 bases between the two ends. Here the CDR3 reads CATSDWTANTGELFF. In DNA, the CDR3 is TGTGCCACCAGTGATTGGACGGCGAACACCGGGGAGCTGTTTTTT.

V usage is TRBV19 and J usage is TRBJ1-4; possibly TRBD1 for D (5 bases). The V gene lost 6 bases and the J gene lost 8 bases, with 16 bases spanning the gap. The CDR3 has 14 residues. Germline V gene sequence: CDR1 LNHDA, CDR2 SQIVND (reference sequence). The DNA for the CDR3 is TGTGCCAGTAGGAAAACTGGGGCGCGGGAAAAACTGTTTTTT. The encoded protein is CASRKTGAREKLFF.

The V gene is TRBV19, the J gene TRBJ2-7; D is possibly TRBD1 (6 bases). CDR3 length equals 15 residues. Germline V gene lookup returns CDR1 LNHDA and CDR2 SQIVND (reference sequence). The germline V and J ends were trimmed by 1 base and 2 bases, with 12 bases remaining between them. The CDR3 sequence is CASSIASQGPYEQYF. In DNA, the CDR3 is TGTGCCAGTAGTATAGCTAGCCAGGGGCCCTACGAGCAGTACTTC.

CDR3 DNA: TGTGCCAGCATGCCCGGTGGGACAGGGTGGGAGCAGTACTTC. Amino acid sequence: CASMPGGTGWEQYF. This chain connects TRBV28 to TRBJ2-7; TRBD1 matches 9 bases. With V trimmed by 7 bases and J by 7 bases, 11 bases remained unmatched. This CDR3 region has 14 residues. Germline V gene lookup returns CDR1 MDHEN and CDR2 SYDVKM.

The J gene is TRBJ2-7, the V gene TRBV7-9, with 10 bases aligning to TRBD1. The ends lost 3 bases at V and 4 bases at J; junction bases unmatched: 3. From germline, CDR1 is SEHNR and CDR2 FQNEAQ (reference sequence). The CDR3 extends over 14 amino acids. CDR3 in DNA: TGTGCCAGCAGCTTGGGGACAGGGGTATACGAGCAGTACTTC. This sequence encodes CASSLGTGVYEQYF.

In its sample, this clone was seen once. The chain carries TRBV5-1 and TRBJ1-2; TRBD1 is a possible D gene (6 bases). Germline lookup yields CDR1 SGHRS and CDR2 YFSETQ. The V gene lost 2 bases and the J gene lost 6 bases, with 14 bases spanning the gap. This CDR3 is 14 amino acids long. The DNA of the CDR3 is TGCGCCAGCAGCTTACAGGGTTTTGGGGATGGCTACACCTTC. Its protein is CASSLQGFGDGYTF.

The chain employs TRBV10-1 and TRBJ2-7, with a weak D call TRBD1 (6 bases). Germline V lookup: CDR1 WNHNN, CDR2 SYGVQD (reference sequence). With 0 bases removed from V and 6 bases from J, the gap between germline ends came to 12 bases. The CDR3 is 14 amino acids. CDR3 DNA: TGCGCCAGCAGTGAGTCGGTGGGGGCAGGCGAGCAGTACTTC. This encodes CASSESVGAGEQYF.

In this sample, this clone turned up once. Here the CDR3 reads CASSLDGLGGNEQFF. The CDR3 coding sequence is TGTGCCAGCAGCTTAGATGGTCTGGGGGGGAATGAGCAGTTCTTC. The rearrangement uses TRBV11-3 and TRBJ2-1, with 7 bases aligning to TRBD2. Germline assignment: CDR1 SGHNT and CDR2 YENEEA. V gave up 0 bases and J gave up 7 bases; unmatched junction bases: 6. The CDR3 is 15 residues long.

The rearrangement uses TRBV6-1 and TRBJ2-5; 15 nucleotides line up with TRBD2. CDR1 is MNHNS, CDR2 SASEGT, per germline. The length of the CDR3 is 16 residues. Germline trimming cut 3 bases from V and 3 bases from J; bases unmatched to any gene: 2. As DNA, the CDR3 is TGTGCCAGCAGTGAGGGACTAGCGGGGGGTGAAGAGACCCAGTACTTC. Protein: CASSEGLAGGEETQYF.

The chain employs TRBV11-1 and TRBJ1-2; weak D call: TRBD1 (5 bases). The CDR3 runs 14 residues. CDR1 and CDR2 from the germline V gene are SGHAT and FQDESV (reference sequence). Trimming took 5 bases from V and 0 from J, leaving 10 bases between them. CDR3 sequence reads: CASSTGQANYGYTF. For the CDR3, the DNA is TGTGCCAGCAGCACCGGACAAGCTAACTATGGCTACACCTTC. Combining the CDR3 with reference TRBV11-1 and TRBJ1-2 gives the whole variable domain EAEVAQSPRYKITEKSQAVAFWCDPISGHATLYWYRQILGQGPELLVQFQDESVVDDSQLPKDRFSAERLKGVDSTLKIQPAELGDSAMYLCASSTGQANYGYTFGSGTRLTVV.

J is TRBJ2-3 and V is TRBV5-1; D is perhaps TRBD2 (6 bases). V shed 2 bases and J shed 0 bases, with 7 bases lying between them. The CDR3 runs to 14 residues. CDR1 SGHRS and CDR2 YFSETQ come from the germline V gene. The CDR3 region is CASSFAGSTDTQYF. The CDR3 region has the DNA TGCGCCAGCAGCTTCGCGGGGAGCACAGATACGCAGTATTTT.

Only a few counts were recorded for this clone. The genes are TRBV29-1 and TRBJ1-1; D remains ambiguous. This CDR3 spans 13 amino acids. V lost 1 base to trimming and J lost 0 bases, with 6 bases between them. The V gene's germline CDR1 is SQVTM and CDR2 ANQGSEA. The CDR3 DNA sequence: TGCAGCGTTGAAGCAGCAATGAACACTGAAGCTTTCTTT. Its protein product is CSVEAAMNTEAFF.

This chain uses TRBV19 with TRBJ1-3; D ambiguous. The length of the CDR3 is 15 residues. Per the germline V gene, CDR1 is LNHDA and CDR2 is SQIVND (reference sequence). Trimming stripped 3 bases from V and 0 bases from J, with 9 bases between. CDR3 residues: CASSIGQNSGNTIYF. The CDR3 bases are TGTGCCAGTAGTATTGGGCAGAACTCTGGAAACACCATATATTTT.

This sequence joins TRBV5-1 and TRBJ2-5, with a tentative D call TRBD2 (7 bases). CDR3 length equals 16 residues. Deletions cut 2 bases from V and 4 bases from J, with 18 bases between. Germline CDR1 reads SGHRS; CDR2 reads YFSETQ. Written as DNA, the CDR3 is TGCGCCAGCAGCTTAGTCGCGGGGGCGCTCCCAGAGACCCAGTACTTC. Its protein product is CASSLVAGALPETQYF.